The 5 T cell receptor beta chains below all came from one sample that was sequenced in a study of human T cells and chemical hapten exposure. Regarding time point: pre-sensitization, week 0. Documented treatment: therapeutic diphenylcyclopropenone sensitization with weekly scalp DPC. TCRdb ran MiXCR on the RACE reads and lists one entry per CDR3 protein. The data show about 380,000 distinct CDR3 sequences, roughly 5.3% seen once. The source material was whole blood, sampled in connection with sensitization to the hapten diphenylcyclopropenone (DPC). Receptors were obtained from a woman aged 45 to 65 with alopecia areata. Some clones in this sample may be carry-over from other donors' samples.

This clonotype came up a few times. DNA for the CDR3: TGTGCCAGCAGCTTTTCTACCGGGGACAGCTACGAGCAGTACTTC. It codes for CASSFSTGDSYEQYF. The chain uses TRBV7-2 and TRBJ2-7, with 7 bases lining up with TRBD1. In germline, CDR1 is SGHTA, CDR2 FQGNSA. The CDR3 runs 15 residues. The V segment lost 3 bases and the J segment 3 bases; nucleotides outside the gene matches: 8.

The genes are TRBV12-3 or TRBV12-4 and TRBJ2-3; D unclear. V was shortened by 6 bases and J by 0 bases, with 13 bases between the two germline ends. This CDR3 has 15 amino acids. The CDR3 DNA sequence: TGTGCCAGCAGAGGCCGGACGCCTAGCACAGATACGCAGTATTTT. It codes for CASRGRTPSTDTQYF.

This clonotype occurred many times. This chain links TRBV6-1 with TRBJ1-4; 8 nucleotides align to TRBD1. CDR3 size: 15 residues. Losses at the gene ends were 1 base for V and 8 bases for J; bases not matched to a gene: 6. Germline assignment: CDR1 MNHNS and CDR2 SASEGT. Here the CDR3 DNA reads TGTGCCAGCAGTGAAGACTACAGGGGGAGCGAAAAACTGTTTTTT. Translation gives CASSEDYRGSEKLFF.

The chain recombines TRBV7-7 with TRBJ1-6; D might be TRBD1 (6 bases). V was clipped by 6 bases and J by 10 bases, with 13 bases between them. The germline V gene has CDR1 SSHAT and CDR2 FNYEAQ (reference sequence). The CDR3 is 13 residues long. The CDR3 sequence: CASSTGSGSPLHF. CDR3 bases: TGTGCCAGCAGTACAGGGTCGGGATCACCCCTCCACTTT.

The sample holds many counts of this clonotype. The genes are TRBV28 and TRBJ1-5; the match to TRBD1 covers 8 bases. Germline trimming cut 6 bases from V and 5 bases from J; bases unmatched to any gene: 6. Germline-derived CDR1 and CDR2 are MDHEN and SYDVKM. This CDR3 spans 14 amino acids. The CDR3 sequence is CASRTTGEDQPQHF. DNA of the CDR3: TGTGCCAGCAGAACGACAGGGGAGGATCAGCCCCAGCATTTT.